The rows below give T cell receptor beta chains drawn from one sample of a study of blood T cell repertoires in COVID-19. The data were produced by immunoSEQ multiplex PCR, yet TCRdb's version contains in-frame clones alone and is incomplete. The table has some 340,000 clones, more than 75% seen once. Sequences were obtained from PBMCs or T cells enriched from blood (not recorded which). These receptors were obtained from a woman under 40 who had recovered from COVID-19. CDR3s include the opening cysteine and the closing phenylalanine or tryptophan. The order of the fields is CDR3 DNA, CDR3 protein, V gene, J gene, clone size, D gene. D genes are given only for firm matches. Only part of the rows carry a size: once, few, many, or a class if the clone is expanded.

TGTGCCAGCAGTTTTAGGCGGACTAGCGGGGCGCCACTAGATACGCAGTATTTT	CASSFRRTSGAPLDTQYF	TRBV27	TRBJ2-3	once	TRBD2
TGCGCCAGCAGTGCGGGGGGCCCCCGAAACAATGAGCAGTTCTTC	CASSAGGPRNNEQFF	TRBV10-1	TRBJ2-1	-	-
TGCGCCAGCAGCTGGGCGACAGGGGTGAATTCACCCCTCCACTTT	CASSWATGVNSPLHF	TRBV5-1	TRBJ1-6	-	TRBD1
TGTGCCAGCAGTTTGGGGTTGACAGGGGTAGGCAACTATGGCTACACCTTC	CASSLGLTGVGNYGYTF	TRBV28	TRBJ1-2	once	TRBD1
TGTGCCAGCTCCCCCAACCGGGGAGATACGCAGTATTTT	CASSPNRGDTQYF	TRBV18	TRBJ2-3	once	-
TGTGCCAGCAGCCCACCGGGAGGCTCTGGAAACACCATATATTTT	CASSPPGGSGNTIYF	TRBV5-8	TRBJ1-3	once	-
TGTGCCATCAGTGACATGGGCGCTGGGGAAAAACTGTTTTTT	CAISDMGAGEKLFF	TRBV10-3	TRBJ1-4	-	-
TGCGCCAGCAGCTTGACTAGCGGGACGACCTACAATGAGCAGTTCTTC	CASSLTSGTTYNEQFF	TRBV5-1	TRBJ2-1	-	TRBD2
TGTGCCAGCTCGCCTCTGGGACAGGGCTCGGGCACTGAAGCTTTCTTT	CASSPLGQGSGTEAFF	TRBV18	TRBJ1-1	few	TRBD1
TGTGCCAGCAGCTCCCCGGGTAGCCAAGGGGAGCTGTTTTTT	CASSSPGSQGELFF	TRBV11-2	TRBJ2-2	-	-
TGTGCCAGCAGCGTCCTCCGCGCGGGGGGGCAAGATACGCAGTATTTT	CASSVLRAGGQDTQYF	TRBV9	TRBJ2-3	-	TRBD2
TGTGCCAGCAGCCGCGGGGGGGCCTTAGAGACCCAGTACTTC	CASSRGGALETQYF	TRBV2	TRBJ2-5	-	TRBD2
TGCGCCAGCAGTGAAACACAGGCTAGCACAGATACGCAGTATTTT	CASSETQASTDTQYF	TRBV10-2	TRBJ2-3	-	-
TGTGCCAGCAGCTTATCTGAGCCCTATGGCTACACCTTC	CASSLSEPYGYTF	TRBV7-2	TRBJ1-2	-	-
TGTGCCAGCAGTGAAGCCCGGCTAGTCGGTGAGCAGTTCTTC	CASSEARLVGEQFF	TRBV6-1	TRBJ2-1	-	-